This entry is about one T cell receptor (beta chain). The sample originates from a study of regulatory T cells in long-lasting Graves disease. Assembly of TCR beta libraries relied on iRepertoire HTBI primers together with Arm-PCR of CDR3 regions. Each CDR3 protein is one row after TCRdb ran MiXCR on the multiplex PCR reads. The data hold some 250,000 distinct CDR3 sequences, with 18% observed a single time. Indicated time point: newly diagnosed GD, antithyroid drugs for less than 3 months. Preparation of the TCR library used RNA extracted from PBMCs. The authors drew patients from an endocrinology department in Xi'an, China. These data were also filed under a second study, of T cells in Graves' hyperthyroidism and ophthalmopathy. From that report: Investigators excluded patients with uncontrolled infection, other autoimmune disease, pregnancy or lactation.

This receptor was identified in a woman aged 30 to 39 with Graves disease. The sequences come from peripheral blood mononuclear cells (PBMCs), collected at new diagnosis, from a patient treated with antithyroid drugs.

CDR3 loop: CASSLGRGQYF. CDR3 in DNA: TGTGCCAGCAGCTTGGGTCGGGGGCAGTACTTC. V usage is TRBV7-9 and J usage is TRBJ2-7; tentatively, D is TRBD2 (5 bases). The CDR3 contains 11 residues. V lost 3 bases, J lost 9 bases, and 9 bases lay in between. CDR1 and CDR2 (germline): SEHNR, FQNEAQ (reference sequence).